These T cell receptor beta chains were read from a single sample in a study of T cell repertoires in cytomegalovirus infection. These receptors' targets are unknown. In TCRdb, the reads were re-called with MiXCR into one record per CDR3 protein. This table has more than 75,000 distinct CDR3 sequences, 25% to 30% appearing once. This sample comprised CD8+ T cells from cultured PBMCs, obtained from culture after CMV antigen stimulation. All receptors come from a human donor in good health (CMV status not recorded). Some clones in this sample may be carry-over from other donors' samples. Both conserved end residues are part of each CDR3. The order of the fields is CDR3 length, D gene, J gene, clone size, V gene, CDR3 protein, CDR3 DNA. The D gene is left open where the match is weak. Size values are once, few and many counts, or a class for expanded clones, and some rows have none.

12	NA	TRBJ2-3	NA	TRBV6-2/TRBV6-3	CASGGPTDTQYF	TGTGCCAGCGGGGGGCCGACAGATACGCAGTATTTT
13	NA	TRBJ2-7	many	TRBV28	CASSLMPGQEQYF	TGTGCCAGCAGTTTAATGCCGGGGCAAGAGCAGTACTTC
15	NA	TRBJ1-2	few	TRBV7-9	CASSLLGRANYGYTF	TGTGCCAGCAGCTTATTAGGCAGAGCTAACTATGGCTACACCTTC
15	NA	TRBJ2-7	NA	TRBV7-4	CASSFNGVEAYEQYF	TGTGCCAGCAGCTTTAATGGGGTGGAGGCCTACGAGCAGTACTTC
21	TRBD2	TRBJ2-1	few	TRBV12-3/TRBV12-4	CASSSEVGLAGAPNSYNEQFF	TGTGCCAGCAGTTCGGAGGTAGGACTAGCGGGGGCTCCTAACTCCTACAATGAGCAGTTCTTC
14	TRBD2	TRBJ2-3	NA	TRBV11-2	CASISGASGAMQYF	TGTGCCAGCATCTCGGGGGCTAGCGGGGCAATGCAGTATTTT
14	TRBD1	TRBJ1-5	NA	TRBV27	CASGLSQGDQPQHF	TGTGCCAGCGGTTTATCACAGGGGGATCAGCCCCAGCATTTT
16	NA	TRBJ1-2	few	TRBV7-2	CASSSRPHKPNYGYTF	TGTGCCAGCAGCTCTCGTCCACACAAACCTAACTATGGCTACACCTTC
15	TRBD2	TRBJ2-7	few	TRBV6-4	CASRHSSGGPYEQYF	TGTGCCAGCCGTCACAGTAGCGGGGGCCCTTACGAGCAGTACTTC
12	TRBD2	TRBJ2-5	NA	TRBV6-2/TRBV6-3	CASSGLVETQYF	TGTGCCAGCAGCGGACTAGTCGAGACCCAGTACTTC
13	NA	TRBJ1-1	few	TRBV4-1	CASSQVGPTEAFF	TGCGCCAGCAGCCAAGTAGGACCGACTGAAGCTTTCTTT
14	NA	TRBJ1-5	NA	TRBV28	CASSLGITGQPQHF	TGTGCCAGCAGTTTAGGTATCACGGGTCAGCCCCAGCATTTT
17	NA	TRBJ2-4	few	TRBV6-8	CASSSWGDNTGKNIQYF	TGTGCCAGCAGTTCTTGGGGTGATAATACGGGCAAAAACATTCAGTACTTC
15	TRBD2	TRBJ2-3	many	TRBV11-2	CASSLERGGTDTQYF	TGTGCCAGCAGCCTGGAGCGGGGGGGGACAGATACGCAGTATTTT
14	NA	TRBJ2-2	many	TRBV6-1	CASTIWGNTGELFF	TGTGCCAGCACCATCTGGGGGAACACCGGGGAGCTGTTTTTT
16	NA	TRBJ2-1	NA	TRBV24-1	CATSDLRGAAYNEQFF	TGTGCCACCAGTGATTTGAGGGGGGCCGCCTACAATGAGCAGTTCTTC
15	TRBD2	TRBJ2-3	NA	TRBV20-1	CSARAFAGGLDTQYF	TGCAGTGCTAGAGCCTTTGCCGGGGGGTTGGATACGCAGTATTTT
15	NA	TRBJ2-2	many	TRBV24-1	CATREDSPNTGELFF	TGTGCCACCAGGGAAGACAGCCCGAACACCGGGGAGCTGTTTTTT
15	NA	TRBJ2-3	NA	TRBV7-6	CASSLAGRTTDTQYF	TGTGCCAGCAGCTTAGCGGGGCGGACCACAGATACGCAGTATTTT
14	TRBD2	TRBJ2-7	once	TRBV27	CASSAGLAGIEQYF	TGTGCCAGCAGTGCCGGACTAGCGGGGATCGAGCAGTACTTC
14	NA	TRBJ1-2	NA	TRBV7-9	CASSLETGIYGYTF	TGTGCCAGCAGCTTAGAGACAGGAATCTATGGCTACACCTTC
17	TRBD2	TRBJ2-3	NA	TRBV28	CASSPIAGGIRTDTQYF	TGTGCCAGCAGTCCTATAGCGGGGGGGATCCGCACAGATACGCAGTATTTT
15	TRBD2	TRBJ2-7	NA	TRBV7-2	CASRGLAGGPYEQYF	TGTGCCAGCAGAGGACTAGCGGGGGGGCCCTACGAGCAGTACTTC
16	TRBD1	TRBJ1-1	NA	TRBV4-1	CASSQGLQDRGSEAFF	TGCGCCAGCAGCCAAGGGTTGCAAGACAGGGGCTCTGAAGCTTTCTTT
16	NA	TRBJ2-1	few	TRBV20-1	CSARLSGLEPYNEQFF	TGCAGTGCTAGACTCAGTGGGCTGGAACCCTACAATGAGCAGTTCTTC
14	NA	TRBJ1-1	many	TRBV5-1	CASSSSTVNTEAFF	TGCGCCAGCAGCTCCTCGACAGTGAACACTGAAGCTTTCTTT
16	TRBD1	TRBJ2-2	NA	TRBV6-2/TRBV6-3	CASSYWTGFSSGELFF	TGTGCCAGCAGTTATTGGACAGGGTTTAGTTCCGGGGAGCTGTTTTTT
13	NA	TRBJ1-1	NA	TRBV24-1	CATSAYTGAEAFF	TGTGCCACCAGTGCCTATACGGGCGCTGAAGCTTTCTTT
14	NA	TRBJ1-1	few	TRBV20-1	CSASPWGSNTEAFF	TGCAGTGCTAGCCCCTGGGGGTCCAACACTGAAGCTTTCTTT
11	NA	TRBJ2-1	few	TRBV19	CASSFGSEQFF	TGTGCCAGTAGTTTTGGTAGTGAGCAGTTCTTC
12	NA	TRBJ1-5	NA	TRBV7-9	CASSLVSEPQHF	TGTGCCAGCAGCTTAGTGTCGGAGCCCCAGCATTTT
16	TRBD2	TRBJ2-3	many	TRBV7-2	CASSPLGGLGTDTQYF	TGTGCCAGCAGCCCTTTGGGAGGGCTAGGCACAGATACGCAGTATTTT
14	NA	TRBJ2-1	NA	TRBV5-6	CASSLRQVGHEQFF	TGTGCCAGCAGCTTGAGGCAGGTTGGGCATGAGCAGTTCTTC
16	NA	TRBJ1-6	many	TRBV9	CASSARRGGGNSPLHF	TGTGCCAGCAGCGCCCGAAGGGGGGGCGGTAATTCACCCCTCCACTTT
16	TRBD2	TRBJ2-1	NA	TRBV5-1	CASSLVFSGGVTEQFF	TGCGCCAGCAGCTTGGTTTTTAGCGGGGGAGTGACTGAGCAGTTCTTC
19	NA	TRBJ2-7	NA	TRBV5-1	CASSSYVERIGTLTYEQYF	TGCGCCAGCAGCAGTTACGTGGAGAGGATAGGTACTTTAACCTACGAGCAGTACTTC
11	NA	TRBJ2-5	few	TRBV7-9	CASSTWETQYF	TGTGCCAGCAGCACCTGGGAGACCCAGTACTTC
15	TRBD2	TRBJ2-1	NA	TRBV7-8	CASTLGGGAGNEQFF	TGTGCCAGCACCCTCGGCGGGGGGGCCGGGAATGAGCAGTTCTTC
19	NA	TRBJ2-3	many	TRBV5-1	CASSLGSQLTGTSTDTQYF	TGCGCCAGCAGCTTGGGTAGCCAACTCACAGGGACTAGCACAGATACGCAGTATTTT
16	TRBD2	TRBJ2-3	many	TRBV4-2	CASSSPPAGGPDTQYF	TGTGCCAGCAGCTCTCCCCCGGCGGGGGGGCCAGATACGCAGTATTTT